Each of the 25 T cell receptor beta chains below was sequenced from the same sample in a study of shared clonotypes between healthy human individuals (dated by TCRdb to between 2020 and 2021). Libraries were constructed by the immunoSEQ multiplex PCR assay. The source is immuneACCESS, and TCRdb retained only in-frame sequences with V and J called. Part of the clones is not carried over; for the studies checked, unresolved V genes explain less than half of this, and the remainder is unexplained. For this sample the table gives about 2.4 million clones, of which 80% to 95% were detected only once. The leading ten clones occupy about 0.39% of the sample. Sequencing was performed on naive CD4+ T cells from PBMCs. The meaning of the sample's cell subset or site label: CD45RA+ positively selected. The receptors come from a man younger than 35 in good health. Some clones in this sample may be carry-over from other donors' samples.

The chain recombines TRBV14 with TRBJ1-4; a weak D match, TRBD1 (6 bases). The CDR3 loop spans 15 amino acids. V lost 4 bases and J 3 bases, leaving 12 bases between the germline ends. Per germline, CDR1 SGHDN and CDR2 FVKESK. The CDR3 nucleotides read TGTGCCAGCAGCCCCACCGGGGGGCCTAATGAAAAACTGTTTTTT. This gives the protein CASSPTGGPNEKLFF.

The chain joins TRBV10-3 to TRBJ1-1; weak D call: TRBD1 (6 bases). Germline V gene sequence: CDR1 ENHRY, CDR2 SYGVKD. V was cut by 5 bases and J by 2 bases, with 9 bases left in between. This CDR3 contains 13 residues. CDR3 nucleotide sequence: TGTGCCATCAGTAGACAGGACAACACTGAAGCTTTCTTT. Protein product: CAISRQDNTEAFF.

The chain uses TRBV10-3 and TRBJ2-5; no clear D gene. CDR3 size: 12 residues. CDR1 and CDR2 from the germline V gene are ENHRY and SYGVKD. Between the trimmed V and J ends, which lost 4 bases and 5 bases, there was a span of 8 bases. The DNA for the CDR3 is TGTGCCATCAGTGTCCGAGAGGAGACCCAGTACTTC. The encoded protein is CAISVREETQYF.

V gene TRBV28 combines with J gene TRBJ1-3; D gene unclear. This CDR3 region has 16 residues. The germline V and J ends were trimmed by 3 bases and 0 bases, with 12 bases remaining between them. Germline V gene lookup returns CDR1 MDHEN and CDR2 SYDVKM. The CDR3 loop is CASSLGGSGSGNTIYF. The DNA for the CDR3 is TGTGCCAGCAGTTTGGGCGGGTCCGGCTCTGGAAACACCATATATTTT.

The chain has TRBV11-2 and TRBJ1-1, with a possible D match to TRBD1 (5 bases). This CDR3 has 15 residues. Germline assignment: CDR1 SGHAT and CDR2 FQNNGV. The germline V and J ends were trimmed by 5 bases and 5 bases, with 18 bases remaining between them. The CDR3 DNA sequence: TGTGCCAGCAGCCTTTTTGGGGCCGCGGGAACTGAAGCTTTCTTT. Translating it yields CASSLFGAAGTEAFF.

V is TRBV15 and J is TRBJ1-2; TRBD1 agrees at 7 bases. Germline CDR1 LNHNV, CDR2 YYDKDF (reference sequence). The CDR3 is 15 residues long. The V gene end was trimmed by 4 bases and the J gene end by 4 bases; junction bases not matched to a gene: 9. The CDR3: CATSTTRDSRYGYTF. CDR3 sequence (DNA): TGTGCCACCAGCACCACCCGGGACAGCCGCTATGGCTACACCTTC. The variable domain in full, with the rest retrieved from reference TRBV15 and TRBJ1-2, is DAMVIQNPRYQVTQFGKPVTLSCSQTLNHNVMYWYQQKSSQAPKLLFHYYDKDFNNEADTPDNFQSRRPNTSFCFLDIRSPGLGDTAMYLCATSTTRDSRYGYTFGSGTRLTVV.

The chain recombines TRBV10-3 with TRBJ1-4, with TRBD1 matching over 7 bases. The CDR3 has 14 amino acids. The V and J ends lost 3 bases and 7 bases, in that order; junction bases with no gene match: 5. CDR1 and CDR2 (germline): ENHRY, SYGVKD. CDR3 protein: CAISDDRAGEKLFF. CDR3 DNA sequence: TGTGCCATCAGTGACGACAGGGCGGGTGAAAAACTGTTTTTT.

The J gene is TRBJ1-5, the V gene TRBV2, with D maybe TRBD1 (5 bases). Trimming took off 6 bases at V and 0 bases at J, with 9 bases between the two ends. CDR1 is SNHLY, CDR2 FYNNEI, per germline. There are 14 residues in the CDR3. The CDR3 spells CASRDTYSNQPQHF. CDR3 DNA: TGTGCCAGCAGGGACACCTATAGCAATCAGCCCCAGCATTTT.

The chain employs TRBV25-1 and TRBJ1-1; TRBD1 matches 7 bases. The J segment lost 10 bases and the V segment lost 2 bases, leaving 10 bases of the junction unmatched. The CDR3 loop spans 14 amino acids. Germline lookup yields CDR1 MGHDK and CDR2 SYGVNS. Here the CDR3 reads CASSEPGTVGTAFF. The DNA for the CDR3 is TGTGCCAGCAGTGAACCCGGGACAGTTGGGACAGCTTTCTTT.

This sequence joins TRBV7-6 and TRBJ2-7; 9 bases agree with TRBD1. The CDR3 sequence is 15 residues long. CDR1 and CDR2 (germline): SGHVS, FNYEAQ. With V trimmed by 3 bases and J by 1 base, 4 bases remained unmatched. CDR3 amino acids: CASSLGGTGSYEQYF. CDR3 nucleotides: TGTGCCAGCAGCTTGGGCGGGACAGGGTCCTACGAGCAGTACTTC.

The sample holds one count of this clone. V and J are TRBV28 and TRBJ2-2; D perhaps matches TRBD2 (5 bases). CDR3 length: 17 residues. Trimming took off 5 bases at V and 3 bases at J, with 19 bases between the two ends. CDR1 is MDHEN, CDR2 SYDVKM, per germline. Here the CDR3 DNA reads TGTGCCAGCAGTCCCGCGGGTTGGGGTGGGGACACCGGGGAGCTGTTTTTT. Translated: CASSPAGWGGDTGELFF.

V usage is TRBV28 and J usage is TRBJ2-3; no firm D call. Germline CDR1 reads MDHEN; CDR2 reads SYDVKM. There are 13 residues in the CDR3. Trimming removed 2 bases at V and 11 bases at J, with 14 bases between. CDR3 sequence (DNA): TGTGCCAGCAGTTTAAGTGCGCAACCCCAGCAGTATTTT. Translated, it gives CASSLSAQPQQYF.

The chain uses TRBV19 and TRBJ1-4; no reliable D call. V gave up 5 bases and J gave up 4 bases, with 14 bases separating them. The germline V gene has CDR1 LNHDA and CDR2 SQIVND (reference sequence). The CDR3 consists of 15 residues. As DNA, the CDR3 is TGTGCCAGTAGTTCCCGGACGGAGATTAATGAAAAACTGTTTTTT. Its protein is CASSSRTEINEKLFF.

The gene calls are TRBV30 and TRBJ2-1; 7 positions match TRBD2. Germline CDR1 is GTSNPN and CDR2 is SVGIG (reference sequence). Trimming removed 4 bases from V and 7 bases from J; junction bases left unmatched: 10. The CDR3 loop spans 14 amino acids. The CDR3 region is CAWNVAGVANEQFF. CDR3 DNA sequence: TGTGCCTGGAATGTTGCGGGAGTTGCGAATGAGCAGTTCTTC.

This clone has a single count. The chain employs TRBV5-1 and TRBJ1-1; TRBD1 matches 7 bases. Germline CDR1 reads SGHRS; CDR2 reads YFSETQ. The CDR3 is 17 residues long. Unmatched junction bases numbered 8, after V lost 0 bases and J lost 0 bases. CDR3 amino acids: CASSLVTGVGMNTEAFF. CDR3 coding DNA: TGCGCCAGCAGCTTGGTTACAGGGGTTGGGATGAACACTGAAGCTTTCTTT.

In regard to this clone: This sample also contains other DNA sequences that code for the same CDR3. The V gene is TRBV9, the J gene TRBJ2-1; D may correspond to TRBD1 or TRBD2 (5 bases each). CDR1 is SGDLS and CDR2 is YYNGEE in the germline V gene. V dropped 0 bases and J dropped 2 bases, with 9 bases sitting between them. CDR3 length: 15 amino acids. CDR3 residues: CASSVVGTAYNEQFF. CDR3 nucleotide sequence: TGTGCCAGCAGCGTAGTCGGGACGGCCTACAATGAGCAGTTCTTC.

This chain links TRBV4-3 with TRBJ2-3; D remains unclear. CDR1 LGHNA and CDR2 YSLEER come from the germline V gene. Trimming pared 0 bases from V and 6 bases from J, leaving 16 bases between. This CDR3 spans 16 amino acids. Here the CDR3 DNA reads TGCGCCAGCAGCCAAGAAATTGGGCAGCCCCCCGATACGCAGTATTTT. Encoded protein: CASSQEIGQPPDTQYF.

The V call is TRBV6-1, the J call TRBJ1-3; possibly TRBD1 for D (5 bases). Germline CDR1 reads MNHNS; CDR2 reads SASEGT. V dropped 5 bases and J dropped 0 bases, with 11 bases sitting between them. CDR3 length equals 15 residues. The CDR3 sequence: CASSSGLNSGNTIYF. The CDR3 DNA reads as TGTGCCAGCAGTTCGGGACTGAACTCTGGAAACACCATATATTTT.

The chain is built from TRBV7-8 and TRBJ2-1; 13 bases line up with TRBD2. CDR1 is SGHVS and CDR2 is FQNEAQ in the germline V gene. CDR3 length: 16 residues. The V segment lost 5 bases and the J segment 7 bases; nucleotides outside the gene matches: 8. In DNA form, the CDR3 reads TGTGCCAGCAGCCCCCAGGGACTAGCGGGGAAGAATGAGCAGTTCTTC. It yields the protein CASSPQGLAGKNEQFF. Full variable domain (rest looked up from reference TRBV7-8 and TRBJ2-1): GAGVSQSPRYKVAKRGQDVALRCDPISGHVSLFWYQQALGQGPEFLTYFQNEAQLDKSGLPSDRFFAERPEGSVSTLKIQRTQQEDSAVYLCASSPQGLAGKNEQFFGPGTRLTVL.

As for this clone: This sample includes further DNA sequences coding for the same CDR3. The gene calls are TRBV9 and TRBJ1-3; D possibly corresponds to TRBD1 (5 bases). The CDR3 contains 15 residues. Germline V gives CDR1 SGDLS, CDR2 YYNGEE. Trimming stripped 0 bases from V and 4 bases from J, with 11 bases between. The DNA for the CDR3 is TGTGCCAGCAGCGTAGACTGGGGGTCAGGAAACACCATATATTTT. Amino acids: CASSVDWGSGNTIYF.

The gene calls are TRBV28 and TRBJ2-7, with unresolved D. With 4 bases removed from V and 6 bases from J, the gap between germline ends came to 10 bases. Germline values: CDR1 MDHEN, CDR2 SYDVKM. The CDR3 runs 12 residues. Here the CDR3 reads CASSYLFSEQYF. CDR3 DNA sequence: TGTGCCAGCAGTTACCTATTTTCCGAGCAGTACTTC.

The chain has TRBV6-6 and TRBJ2-6; D is unclear. CDR1 and CDR2 (germline): MNHNY, SVGAGI (reference sequence). Trimming shortened V by 6 bases and J by 2 bases, and 8 bases separated the two germline ends. This CDR3 is built from 14 residues. The CDR3 spells CASSRLTGANVLTF. The CDR3 DNA reads TGTGCCAGCAGCCGTCTGACTGGGGCCAACGTCCTGACTTTC.

Worth noting for this clone: An end of the junction does not agree with germline; a read error may underlie this. The rearrangement joins TRBV7-3 to TRBJ2-1, with no clear D. This CDR3 has 14 amino acids. Germline V lookup: CDR1 SGHTA, CDR2 FQGTGA. In DNA form, the CDR3 reads TGTGCCAGTAGCTTGGTCATCGGCGGCCGTGAGCAGTTCTTC. Protein product: CASSLVIGGREQFF.

This sequence joins TRBV19 and TRBJ2-3; 7 positions match TRBD1. The CDR3 is 14 amino acids. With V trimmed by 6 bases and J by 2 bases, 5 bases remained unmatched. The germline V gene encodes CDR1 LNHDA and CDR2 SQIVND (reference sequence). The CDR3 nucleotides read TGTGCCAGTAGGACGGGACAGCCCACAGATACGCAGTATTTT. Translating it yields CASRTGQPTDTQYF.

The J gene is TRBJ1-1, the V gene TRBV5-5; tentatively, D is TRBD1 (5 bases). This CDR3 spans 15 amino acids. The germline V and J ends were trimmed by 3 bases and 0 bases, with 12 bases remaining between them. CDR1 SGHKS and CDR2 YYEKEE come from the germline V gene (reference sequence). The CDR3 protein is CASSWGGGLNTEAFF. In DNA, the CDR3 is TGTGCCAGCAGCTGGGGCGGGGGACTGAACACTGAAGCTTTCTTT.